One TCR beta chain is described in this entry. This entry is derived from a study of blood T cell repertoires in COVID-19. As for the study in general: The United States, Italy and Spain provided the acute and convalescent COVID-19 samples. The cDNA or gDNA used as material had been derived from T cells, B-cell-depleted T cells, or PBMCs.

The CDR3 is 17 residues long. Germline assignment: CDR1 MDHEN and CDR2 SYDVKM. Losses at the gene ends were 10 bases for V and 4 bases for J; bases not matched to a gene: 19. In the original processing: Reference gene primers were amplified, and this amplification served to estimate nucleated cell counts. Clones were read by immunoSEQ multiplex PCR, and TCRdb kept only the in-frame ones, dropping some. The V and J calls and clone size are taken from that table; D and trimming were inferred from the DNA. The sample contains around 250,000 clones, around 80% of which appear only once. The sequenced sample consisted of peripheral blood. The chain links TRBV28 to TRBJ2-3; TRBD1 matches 8 bases. This sequence originates from a man aged 80 or over with acute or convalescent COVID-19. The CDR3 coding sequence is TGTGCCACCACCCCGTCCGACGGACAGGGTTTGCCAGATACGCAGTATTTT. It codes for CATTPSDGQGLPDTQYF.